Below are 4 T cell receptor beta chains sequenced from a single sample in a study of shared clonotypes between healthy human individuals. Libraries were prepared by immunoSEQ multiplex PCR; TCRdb keeps only in-frame clonotypes and omits some of them. The table includes about 1 million clones, about 75% detected once. Sequenced sample: memory CD4+ T cells sorted from blood. As for subset: CD45RA-negative fraction. Receptors were obtained from a man aged 18 to 29 in good health.

The chain uses TRBV5-1 and TRBJ2-5; D ambiguous. Per germline, CDR1 SGHRS and CDR2 YFSETQ. Trimming removed 4 bases at V and 2 bases at J, with 3 bases between. This CDR3 is built from 11 residues. The CDR3 loop reads CASSEQETQYF. CDR3 in DNA: TGCGCCAGCAGCGAACAAGAGACCCAGTACTTC.

This clone was detected once. This chain links TRBV6-5 with TRBJ1-2; D is uncertain. This CDR3 region has 12 residues. The V end lost 6 bases, the J end lost 10 bases, and 15 bases lay between the germline ends. From germline, CDR1 is MNHEY and CDR2 SVGAGI. CDR3 residues: CASSLTTGDYTF. In DNA, the CDR3 is TGTGCCAGCAGCCTTACGACCGGGGACTACACCTTC.

The rearrangement joins TRBV5-4 to TRBJ2-7; 8 positions match TRBD1. The CDR3 is 16 amino acids. J gave up 7 bases and V 2 bases, and 14 bases lay outside the gene matches. Germline V gene sequence: CDR1 SGHNT, CDR2 YYREEE (reference sequence). The CDR3 DNA follows: TGTGCCAGCAGCTTACTTCCGGGACAGGCCCTTCGGGAGCAGTACTTC. It yields the protein CASSLLPGQALREQYF.

The chain employs TRBV2 and TRBJ2-2; D ambiguous. V lost 5 bases, J lost 5 bases, and 15 bases lay in between. CDR3 size: 15 residues. Germline values: CDR1 SNHLY, CDR2 FYNNEI. CDR3 loop: CASSQDLAGTGELFF. The DNA of the CDR3 is TGTGCCAGCAGTCAGGACCTTGCTGGGACCGGGGAGCTGTTTTTT.